The sequence of this TCR beta chain was determined in a study of blood T cell repertoires in COVID-19. Study-level background: Samples representing acute and convalescent COVID-19 were sourced from the United States, Italy and Spain. Sources were T cells, B-cell-depleted T cells, or PBMCs; the material itself was cDNA or gDNA.

Germline values: CDR1 SGHAT, CDR2 FQNNGV. V lost 1 base and J 0 bases, leaving 8 bases between the germline ends. This CDR3 is 15 amino acids long. Seattle patients were enrolled while actively infected and followed longitudinally. Original processing notes: Using reference gene primer amplification, nucleated cell counts were estimated. Assay: immunoSEQ multiplex PCR; the TCRdb copy retains only in-frame clones and omits some. Clone size and the V and J calls come from that table; the DNA yielded D and trimming. The sample has 200,000 to 250,000 clones, roughly 76% seen once; the top ten hold around 7.2%.

This rearrangement joins TRBV11-2 to TRBJ2-3; tentative D call: TRBD1 (6 bases). This sequence was found in an elderly woman with COVID-19, enrolled during active disease. The specimen was peripheral blood. The CDR3, as DNA: TGTGCCAGCAGCTTAGTGGGACAAAGCACAGATACGCAGTATTTT. Translation: CASSLVGQSTDTQYF.